This T cell receptor beta chain is drawn from a study of OX40 agonist ivuxolimab in advanced cancers. The assay was immunoSEQ multiplex PCR, and TCRdb's table has in-frame clones only and misses some. The sample lists about 80,000 clones, around 92% occurring once. The CDR3 runs 14 residues. V was pared by 5 bases and J by 7 bases, with 7 bases of the junction left unmatched. Germline V gene data show CDR1 as SGHNT and CDR2 as YENEEA. The chain carries TRBV11-3 and TRBJ2-7, with TRBD1 matching over 11 bases. The sequence was obtained from an adult with an advanced solid tumor such as melanoma, head and neck, liver or kidney cancer. Sequences were derived from CD4+ or CD8+ T cells sorted from blood, sampled in a trial of the OX40 agonist ivuxolimab. CDR3 sequence reads: CASSPPGQGGEQYF. Here the CDR3 DNA reads TGTGCCAGCAGCCCCCCGGGACAGGGGGGAGAGCAGTACTTC. Full variable domain (missing parts from reference TRBV11-3 and TRBJ2-7): EAGVVQSPRYKIIEKKQPVAFWCNPISGHNTLYWYLQNLGQGPELLIRYENEEAVDDSQLPKDRFSAERLKGVDSTLKIQPAELGDSAVYLCASSPPGQGGEQYFGPGTRLTVT.